These 31 T cell receptor beta chains share one sample of origin, sequenced in a study of blood T cells in healthy people across ages. Next came a second PCR, run for about 6 to 11 cycles, which used a sample-barcoded 5' primer along with a J-beta primer mix. MiXCR, run by TCRdb on the 5' RACE reads, gives a single entry per CDR3 protein. The repertoire holds roughly 900,000 distinct CDR3 sequences, with about 48% as singletons. What was sequenced was blood. The source is a man aged 25-45 years in good health.

The table lists this clonotype with a few counts. V and J are TRBV29-1 and TRBJ1-2; tentatively, D is TRBD1 (6 bases). The germline V and J ends were trimmed by 4 bases and 7 bases, with 16 bases remaining between them. CDR1 SQVTM and CDR2 ANQGSEA come from the germline V gene. This CDR3 region has 13 residues. CDR3: CSVVPVRGFGYTF. As DNA, the CDR3 is TGCAGCGTTGTCCCTGTTAGGGGGTTTGGCTACACCTTC.

The chain couples TRBV5-1 to TRBJ2-7; 8 nucleotides match TRBD1. The J segment lost 0 bases and the V segment lost 2 bases, leaving 4 bases of the junction unmatched. This CDR3 is built from 15 residues. CDR1 SGHRS and CDR2 YFSETQ come from the germline V gene. The CDR3 reads CASSFTGGSSYEQYF. CDR3 in DNA: TGCGCCAGCAGCTTCACAGGGGGGAGCTCCTACGAGCAGTACTTC.

The J gene is TRBJ2-7, the V gene TRBV20-1; 10 nucleotides agree with TRBD2. The germline V gene has CDR1 DFQATT and CDR2 SNEGSKA (reference sequence). This CDR3 is 19 amino acids long. V was pared by 5 bases and J by 2 bases, with 21 bases of the junction left unmatched. CDR3 region: CSAPGGSGGLTSFPYEQYF. The DNA of the CDR3 is TGCAGTGCTCCAGGGGGTAGCGGGGGGCTTACAAGCTTTCCCTACGAGCAGTACTTC.

The chain carries TRBV18 and TRBJ2-4; D remains ambiguous. This CDR3 contains 18 residues. The V gene lost 0 bases and the J gene lost 0 bases, with 15 bases spanning the gap. The germline V gene encodes CDR1 KGHSH and CDR2 LQKENI. The DNA for the CDR3 is TGTGCCAGCTCACCACCGGCCCCGGTCAAGCTAGCCAAAAACATTCAGTACTTC. Encoded protein: CASSPPAPVKLAKNIQYF.

The chain combines TRBV10-3 with TRBJ2-5; 10 bases fit TRBD1. The J call may be mistaken, given a closer DNA end match to TRBJ2-7. Germline-derived CDR1 and CDR2 are ENHRY and SYGVKD. CDR3 length: 13 amino acids. In DNA form, the CDR3 reads TGTGCCATCAGCCAGGGACAGGGGATCGAGCAGTACTTC. Its translation: CAISQGQGIEQYF.

The table lists this clonotype with a few counts. The genes are TRBV10-3 and TRBJ1-2, with a possible D match to TRBD1 (6 bases). Trimming cost V 11 bases and J 7 bases, with 17 bases left between them. Germline lookup yields CDR1 ENHRY and CDR2 SYGVKD. CDR3 length: 12 residues. In nucleotides, the CDR3 is TGTGCCTCACAGGGTGACGAGGTTGGCTACACCTTC. Translation gives CASQGDEVGYTF.

This clonotype was counted a few times. This chain connects TRBV6-1 to TRBJ2-1; D is perhaps TRBD1 or TRBD2 (5 bases each). The CDR3 covers 14 residues. Trimming removed 5 bases at V and 5 bases at J, with 13 bases between. The germline CDR1 and CDR2 sequences are MNHNS and SASEGT. CDR3 sequence reads: CASSIRDGDNEQFF. CDR3 in DNA: TGTGCCAGCAGTATCCGGGACGGCGACAATGAGCAGTTCTTC.

This clonotype showed up just a few times. The chain joins TRBV29-1 to TRBJ2-7, with 8 bases aligning to TRBD1. With 7 bases clipped from V and 3 bases from J, the junction kept 14 bases outside the gene matches. Per the germline V gene, CDR1 is SQVTM and CDR2 is ANQGSEA. This CDR3 region has 15 residues. CDR3 sequence: CSASVGTGPFYEQYF. DNA of the CDR3: TGCAGCGCCTCCGTTGGGACAGGACCTTTCTACGAGCAGTACTTC.

This clonotype occurred a few times. This chain joins TRBV20-1 and TRBJ2-1; 10 bases line up with TRBD2. With V trimmed by 3 bases and J by 2 bases, 1 base remained unmatched. Germline loops: CDR1 DFQATT, CDR2 SNEGSKA (reference sequence). The CDR3 totals 14 residues. The CDR3 reads CSASSGGTYNEQFF. Written as DNA, the CDR3 is TGCAGTGCTAGTAGCGGGGGGACCTACAATGAGCAGTTCTTC.

This clonotype has only one observation. This chain joins TRBV3-1 and TRBJ1-1; a weak D match, TRBD1 (5 bases). Germline CDR1 reads LGHDT; CDR2 reads YNNKEL (reference sequence). CDR3 length: 16 residues. The ends were cut back, 4 bases at V and 3 bases at J, with 18 bases in the middle. CDR3 loop: CASSPDYRDGYTEAFF. The CDR3 DNA follows: TGTGCCAGCAGCCCAGATTACCGGGACGGGTACACTGAAGCTTTCTTT. Variable domain in full (rest from reference TRBV3-1 and TRBJ1-1): DTAVSQTPKYLVTQMGNDKSIKCEQNLGHDTMYWYKQDSKKFLKIMFSYNNKELIINETVPNRFSPKSPDKAHLNLHINSLELGDSAVYFCASSPDYRDGYTEAFFGQGTRLTVV.

The rearrangement joins TRBV24-1 to TRBJ2-2; weak D call: TRBD1 (6 bases). The CDR3 runs to 17 residues. The V end lost 3 bases, the J end lost 6 bases, and 19 bases lay between the germline ends. Germline CDR1 reads KGHDR; CDR2 reads SFDVKD. The CDR3 protein is CATSDTNQGWGSGELFF. CDR3 coding DNA: TGTGCCACCAGTGATACGAATCAGGGGTGGGGATCCGGGGAGCTGTTTTTT.

The V and J genes are TRBV20-1 and TRBJ2-7; 7 positions agree with TRBD1. This CDR3 contains 15 residues. Trimming cost V 6 bases and J 3 bases; bases outside gene matches: 14. Germline assignment: CDR1 DFQATT and CDR2 SNEGSKA (reference sequence). The CDR3 nucleotides read TGCAGTGCCCTTCACCCCGGGACAGCAGACTACGAGCAGTACTTC. This sequence encodes CSALHPGTADYEQYF.

There are a few counts of this clonotype. The J gene is TRBJ2-7, the V gene TRBV6-5; the match to TRBD2 covers 10 bases. The J segment lost 6 bases and the V segment lost 3 bases, leaving 2 bases of the junction unmatched. Per germline, CDR1 MNHEY and CDR2 SVGAGI. This CDR3 spans 13 amino acids. The CDR3 here is CASSYSGGTEQYF. The CDR3 bases are TGTGCCAGCAGTTATAGCGGGGGGACCGAGCAGTACTTC.

The chain carries TRBV12-3 or TRBV12-4 and TRBJ1-1; D ambiguous. The CDR3 runs 13 residues. Trimming stripped 6 bases from V and 4 bases from J, with 12 bases between. Here the CDR3 DNA reads TGTGCCAGCAGCTCACTGCGAATCACTGAAGCTTTCTTT. Encoded protein: CASSSLRITEAFF.

This clonotype was picked up many times. This chain uses TRBV27 with TRBJ2-3, with 7 bases aligning to TRBD2. This CDR3 has 16 residues. The germline V gene has CDR1 MNHEY and CDR2 SMNVEV (reference sequence). The trim removed 6 bases at V and 9 bases at J, leaving 18 bases unmatched. CDR3 DNA sequence: TGTGCCAGCAGCCCCCAATTGGGGGGGTCGGGATGGACGCAGTATTTT. This encodes CASSPQLGGSGWTQYF.

Of note for this clonotype: A read error may explain this, as a much larger clone is one base away. The rearrangement links TRBV5-1 to TRBJ2-5; 7 bases match TRBD1. The CDR3 contains 13 residues. Germline CDR1 reads SGHRS; CDR2 reads YFSETQ. V dropped 7 bases and J dropped 11; count of bases not matched to a gene: 14. The CDR3 region is CASRQGTDGEQYF. The CDR3 nucleotides read TGCGCCAGCCGACAAGGGACAGATGGTGAGCAGTACTTC.

The J gene is TRBJ2-4, the V gene TRBV12-3 or TRBV12-4; D may be TRBD1 (5 bases). Trimming removed 3 bases from V and 7 bases from J, with 7 bases in between. CDR3 size: 12 residues. CDR3 region: CASSLPGNIQYF. CDR3 coding DNA: TGTGCCAGCAGTTTGCCAGGGAACATTCAGTACTTC.

This rearrangement joins TRBV27 to TRBJ1-2; no clear D. The CDR3 is made up of 12 amino acids. V lost 10 bases to trimming and J lost 0 bases, with 9 bases between them. Looked up from germline, CDR1 is MNHEY and CDR2 is SMNVEV (reference sequence). CDR3 sequence (DNA): TGTGCCACTTTACACCCTAACTATGGCTACACCTTC. Its protein is CATLHPNYGYTF.

J is TRBJ2-5 and V is TRBV9; 9 bases agree with TRBD2. The end of the DNA is better explained by TRBJ2-7, so the J call may be wrong. Germline CDR1 SGDLS, CDR2 YYNGEE. CDR3 length: 16 residues. The CDR3 protein is CASSLEAGGPSDEQYF. In DNA, the CDR3 is TGTGCCAGCAGCTTAGAGGCGGGAGGGCCGAGCGACGAGCAGTACTTC.

V and J are TRBV6-2 or TRBV6-3 and TRBJ2-3, with D perhaps being TRBD1 or TRBD2 (5 bases each). Per germline, CDR1 MNHEY and CDR2 SVGEGT. The CDR3 length is 19 residues. V lost 5 bases and J 2 bases, leaving 26 bases between the germline ends. The CDR3 spells CASSHRLAGQGRVTDTQYF. CDR3 DNA sequence: TGTGCCAGCAGTCACCGACTTGCGGGTCAGGGTCGGGTCACAGATACGCAGTATTTT.

CDR3 nucleotides: TGTGCCAGCAGTTATTCGGCATTCTCCCCCTACGAGCAGTACTTC. Translated, it gives CASSYSAFSPYEQYF. V is TRBV6-5 and J is TRBJ2-7; no definite D call. This CDR3 spans 15 amino acids. The germline CDR1 and CDR2 sequences are MNHEY and SVGAGI. Trimming cost V 3 bases and J 2 bases, with 14 bases left between them.

For the CDR3, the DNA is TGTGCCAGCAGTGGATGGGACAGGCCTAGCTATGGCTACACCTTC. Protein: CASSGWDRPSYGYTF. V gene TRBV25-1 combines with J gene TRBJ1-2, with 8 bases fitting TRBD1. This CDR3 contains 15 residues. Trimming removed 4 bases from V and 4 bases from J; junction bases left unmatched: 8. Germline V CDR1 and CDR2: MGHDK, SYGVNS.

V and J are TRBV4-2 and TRBJ1-1, with D unresolved. The CDR3 totals 12 residues. Per germline, CDR1 LGHNA and CDR2 YNFKEQ. Trimming shortened V by 6 bases and J by 8 bases, and 13 bases separated the two germline ends. The CDR3 DNA reads TGTGCCAGCAGGGGGAGTGAAGGGGAAGCTTTCTTT. Protein sequence: CASRGSEGEAFF.

The chain employs TRBV6-2 or TRBV6-3 and TRBJ2-4; no definite D call. Germline V gene data show CDR1 as MNHEY and CDR2 as SVGEGT. CDR3 size: 18 residues. The V end was cut by 0 bases, the J end by 0 bases, with 15 bases between. The CDR3 protein is CASSYSSRGSVAKNIQYF. CDR3 DNA: TGTGCCAGCAGTTACTCGAGTAGAGGATCTGTAGCCAAAAACATTCAGTACTTC.

This clonotype appeared many times. The chain uses TRBV9 and TRBJ1-5; TRBD1 is a possible D gene (5 bases). The CDR3 extends over 15 amino acids. In germline, CDR1 is SGDLS, CDR2 YYNGEE. Trimming took 0 bases from V and 3 from J, leaving 10 bases between them. The CDR3 nucleotides are TGTGCCAGCAGCGTAGCAGGGAATTACAATCAGCCCCAGCATTTT. This encodes CASSVAGNYNQPQHF.

The J gene is TRBJ2-1, the V gene TRBV4-2, with no clear D. This CDR3 is built from 13 residues. V lost 2 bases and J 8 bases, leaving 10 bases between the germline ends. The V gene's germline CDR1 is LGHNA and CDR2 YNFKEQ. The CDR3 DNA reads as TGTGCCAGCAGCCAAAATCGTCCCGATGAGCAGTTCTTC. It translates to CASSQNRPDEQFF.

Details on this clonotype: Sequence at one end of the junction differs from germline and may be a read error. J is TRBJ1-2 and V is TRBV5-1; D unresolved. CDR1 SGHRS and CDR2 YFSETQ come from the germline V gene. There are 13 residues in the CDR3. The CDR3 DNA reads TGCGCCAGCGGGCCAGATTCTAACTATGGCCACACCTTC. The encoded protein is CASGPDSNYGHTF. Combining the CDR3 with reference TRBV5-1 and TRBJ1-2 gives the whole variable domain KAGVTQTPRYLIKTRGQQVTLSCSPISGHRSVSWYQQTPGQGLQFLFEYFSETQRNKGNFPGRFSGRQFSNSRSEMNVSTLELGDSALYLCASGPDSNYGHTFGSGTRLTVV.

Only a few counts were recorded for this clonotype. The CDR3 here is CASSLEGHRPQEQFF. In nucleotides, the CDR3 is TGCGCCAGCAGCTTGGAGGGACACCGTCCGCAGGAGCAGTTCTTC. The V gene is TRBV5-1, the J gene TRBJ2-1; D may be TRBD1 (6 bases). Germline CDR1 reads SGHRS; CDR2 reads YFSETQ. The CDR3 has 15 amino acids. The germline V and J ends were trimmed by 0 bases and 10 bases, with 17 bases remaining between them.

The chain couples TRBV7-9 to TRBJ2-4, with D maybe TRBD2 (5 bases). Near its end, the DNA agrees better with TRBJ2-7, so the J call may be wrong. Germline V gene data show CDR1 as SEHNR and CDR2 as FQNEAQ (reference sequence). This CDR3 comprises 16 residues. The CDR3 sequence: CASSSTRELLYYEQYF. CDR3 nucleotide sequence: TGTGCCAGCAGCTCGACGAGGGAGCTCCTTTACTACGAGCAGTACTTC.

This clonotype occurred a few times. The chain combines TRBV4-1 with TRBJ2-4; D gene ambiguous. The DNA end favors TRBJ2-7, so the J call may be wrong. This CDR3 comprises 13 residues. Germline assignment: CDR1 MGHRA and CDR2 YSYEKL. The CDR3 sequence: CASSQDTENEQYF. CDR3 DNA: TGCGCCAGCAGCCAAGATACCGAGAACGAGCAGTACTTC.

This clonotype was seen a few times. The rearrangement uses TRBV7-2 and TRBJ1-2; D gene unclear. The CDR3 spans 17 residues. V dropped 1 base and J dropped 4 bases, with 19 bases sitting between them. CDR1 SGHTA and CDR2 FQGNSA come from the germline V gene. CDR3 in amino acids: CASSLGISGVGAYGYTF. Written as DNA, the CDR3 is TGTGCCAGCAGCTTAGGGATTTCGGGCGTCGGAGCCTATGGCTACACCTTC.